These 30 T cell receptor beta chains were sequenced from one sample in a study of radiotherapy plus CTLA-4 blockade in lung cancer. Some clones are missing from TCRdb's copy, which holds only in-frame ones; the method was immunoSEQ multiplex PCR. The table has about 66,000 clones, around 81% seen once. The material was peripheral blood, obtained from a patient treated with radiotherapy plus ipilimumab. The origin of the receptors is a human donor with non-small cell lung cancer who had a partial response to radiotherapy plus ipilimumab.

The chain recombines TRBV5-8 with TRBJ2-7, with D hard to call. The CDR3 length is 11 residues. The germline gives CDR1 SGHTS, CDR2 YDEGEE. Trimming pared 4 bases from V and 5 bases from J, leaving 7 bases between. CDR3 protein: CASSLRHEQYF. Written as DNA, the CDR3 is TGTGCCAGCAGCCTGAGGCACGAGCAGTACTTC.

The gene calls are TRBV2 and TRBJ2-1; 11 nucleotides match TRBD2. This CDR3 has 18 amino acids. CDR1 and CDR2 from the germline V gene are SNHLY and FYNNEI. V dropped 8 bases and J dropped 1; count of bases not matched to a gene: 13. The CDR3: CASGGALAGVVSYNEQFF. The CDR3 nucleotides read TGTGCCAGCGGAGGAGCACTAGCGGGAGTGGTGTCCTACAATGAGCAGTTCTTC. Based on the CDR3 plus reference TRBV2 and TRBJ2-1, the full variable domain is EPEVTQTPSHQVTQMGQEVILRCVPISNHLYFYWYRQILGQKVEFLVSFYNNEISEKSEIFDDQFSVERPDGSNFTLKIRSTKLEDSAMYFCASGGALAGVVSYNEQFFGPGTRLTVL.

The rearrangement links TRBV28 to TRBJ2-7, with TRBD2 matching 7 bases. This CDR3 is 15 amino acids long. Germline values: CDR1 MDHEN, CDR2 SYDVKM. The trim removed 3 bases at V and 4 bases at J, leaving 9 bases unmatched. CDR3 DNA: TGTGCCAGCAGTTTTGTGGCGGGAGAGAAATACGAGCAGTACTTC. Protein: CASSFVAGEKYEQYF.

This chain connects TRBV29-1 to TRBJ2-3; D unclear. There are 13 residues in the CDR3. Germline values: CDR1 SQVTM, CDR2 ANQGSEA. Trimming stripped 5 bases from V and 5 bases from J, with 14 bases between. In DNA, the CDR3 is TGCAGCGTTTTGGGCCAATTGGGAGATACGCAGTATTTT. Its translation: CSVLGQLGDTQYF.

The chain is built from TRBV6-1 and TRBJ2-1; D is unclear. This CDR3 is built from 15 residues. Between the trimmed V and J ends, which lost 0 bases and 2 bases, there was a span of 8 bases. CDR1 and CDR2 from the germline V gene are MNHNS and SASEGT. CDR3 sequence: CASSEAVQPYNEQFF. In DNA, the CDR3 is TGTGCCAGCAGTGAAGCGGTACAACCCTACAATGAGCAGTTCTTC.

This sequence joins TRBV7-7 and TRBJ2-3; no clear D. V lost 4 bases and J 2 bases, leaving 10 bases between the germline ends. Germline loops: CDR1 SSHAT, CDR2 FNYEAQ (reference sequence). This CDR3 comprises 14 residues. CDR3 region: CASSSVPFTDTQYF. Written as DNA, the CDR3 is TGTGCCAGCAGCTCGGTCCCATTCACAGATACGCAGTATTTT.

V and J are TRBV9 and TRBJ2-1; D is ambiguous. Germline loops: CDR1 SGDLS, CDR2 YYNGEE. The CDR3 has 13 amino acids. V lost 3 bases and J lost 7, with 11 bases in between. The CDR3 spells CASSAQAENEQFF. In DNA, the CDR3 is TGTGCCAGCAGCGCCCAGGCCGAAAATGAGCAGTTCTTC.

The chain is built from TRBV21-1 and TRBJ2-7; the D call in the table, TRBD2, was not verified against the DNA. TRBV21-1 is classified as a pseudogene. The CDR3 loop spans 15 amino acids. The CDR3 DNA is TGTGCCAGCAGCCCGCGGGACGCCCTAGGGGTCGAGCAGTACTTC. This sequence encodes CASSPRDALGVEQYF.

The rearrangement joins TRBV27 to TRBJ2-3; D perhaps matches TRBD1 (5 bases). The V and J ends lost 4 bases and 4 bases respectively, with 15 bases between them. The CDR3 sequence is 15 residues long. Germline V gene lookup returns CDR1 MNHEY and CDR2 SMNVEV (reference sequence). This chain's CDR3 is CASSWAGHPPDTQYF. As DNA, the CDR3 is TGTGCCAGCAGTTGGGCAGGGCACCCCCCAGATACGCAGTATTTT.

In its sample, this clone was seen a few times. The J gene is TRBJ1-2, the V gene TRBV7-9; D uncertain. The germline V gene encodes CDR1 SEHNR and CDR2 FQNEAQ (reference sequence). CDR3 size: 14 residues. Between the trimmed V and J ends, which lost 1 base and 8 bases, there was a span of 14 bases. This chain's CDR3 is CASSLEAGIVGYTF. The CDR3 DNA reads TGTGCCAGCAGCTTAGAGGCCGGGATCGTCGGCTACACCTTC.

The V and J genes are TRBV4-2 and TRBJ2-5; 12 bases align to TRBD2. The CDR3 is 21 residues long. CDR1 is LGHNA, CDR2 YNFKEQ, per germline. Trimming at V came to 0 bases and at J to 5 bases, leaving 19 bases not matched to a gene. Here the CDR3 DNA reads TGTGCCAGCAGCCAAGATCCCCCGGGATGGCTAGCGGGAGGGCGCGGGGAGACCCAGTACTTC. Amino acid sequence: CASSQDPPGWLAGGRGETQYF.

J is TRBJ1-2 and V is TRBV28; 8 positions match TRBD1. CDR3 size: 16 residues. Trimming removed 8 bases from V and 8 bases from J; junction bases left unmatched: 19. CDR1 is MDHEN, CDR2 SYDVKM, per germline. CDR3 coding DNA: TGTGCCAGCTCACTTCCCGAGGACAGGGCACTTCACGGCTACACCTTC. Its protein is CASSLPEDRALHGYTF.

The J gene is TRBJ2-3, the V gene TRBV19; maybe TRBD1 (6 bases). Trimming took off 3 bases at V and 4 bases at J, with 14 bases between the two ends. Germline V gene sequence: CDR1 LNHDA, CDR2 SQIVND (reference sequence). There are 15 residues in the CDR3. This CDR3 reads CASSIRAGVADTQYF. The DNA for the CDR3 is TGTGCCAGTAGTATCAGGGCAGGGGTTGCAGATACGCAGTATTTT.

The chain employs TRBV5-1 and TRBJ1-1; 10 bases are a match to TRBD1. Germline CDR1 SGHRS, CDR2 YFSETQ. The V and J ends lost 1 base and 6 bases, in that order; junction bases with no gene match: 3. The CDR3 sequence is 14 residues long. Written as DNA, the CDR3 is TGCGCCAGCAGCTTGTCCGGACAGGGGGCTGAAGCTTTCTTT. Translating gives CASSLSGQGAEAFF.

This clone was observed once. This sequence joins TRBV2 and TRBJ2-5; 12 bases fit TRBD2. In germline, CDR1 is SNHLY, CDR2 FYNNEI. Trimming took 7 bases from V and 1 from J; bases not matched to a gene: 4. The CDR3 contains 15 residues. The chain's CDR3 is CASTLAGGPQETQYF. CDR3 coding DNA: TGTGCCAGCACACTAGCGGGAGGACCCCAAGAGACCCAGTACTTC.

The V gene is TRBV7-3, the J gene TRBJ2-1, with D maybe TRBD1 (6 bases). V lost 1 base, J lost 6 bases, and 13 bases lay in between. From germline, CDR1 is SGHTA and CDR2 FQGTGA. CDR3 size: 15 residues. In DNA form, the CDR3 reads TGTGCCAGCAGCTTAAGACAGGTTGGGGGCAATGAGCAGTTCTTC. Translation: CASSLRQVGGNEQFF.

The genes are TRBV2 and TRBJ2-5; 9 nucleotides line up with TRBD1. The germline gives CDR1 SNHLY, CDR2 FYNNEI. The CDR3 consists of 13 residues. With 8 bases clipped from V and 4 bases from J, the junction kept 5 bases outside the gene matches. CDR3 in amino acids: CASVRTGAETQYF. The CDR3 DNA is TGTGCCAGCGTTAGGACAGGGGCAGAGACCCAGTACTTC. Supplemented by reference TRBV2 and TRBJ2-5, the full variable domain reads EPEVTQTPSHQVTQMGQEVILRCVPISNHLYFYWYRQILGQKVEFLVSFYNNEISEKSEIFDDQFSVERPDGSNFTLKIRSTKLEDSAMYFCASVRTGAETQYFGPGTRLLVL.

The chain couples TRBV28 to TRBJ2-1, with D tentatively TRBD1 (5 bases). From germline, CDR1 is MDHEN and CDR2 SYDVKM. The CDR3 loop spans 17 amino acids. V shed 5 bases and J shed 0 bases, with 17 bases lying between them. The CDR3 DNA is TGTGCCAGCAGTCCCATGACAGCCGTAAGCTCCTACAATGAGCAGTTCTTC. As protein: CASSPMTAVSSYNEQFF.

V is TRBV7-9 and J is TRBJ2-3; 10 nucleotides align to TRBD2. Germline V gives CDR1 SEHNR, CDR2 FQNEAQ (reference sequence). V gave up 0 bases and J gave up 4 bases; unmatched junction bases: 13. The CDR3 runs to 19 residues. This CDR3 reads CASSLALRGPGLASDTQYF. CDR3 nucleotide sequence: TGTGCCAGCAGCTTAGCGTTACGGGGACCGGGACTAGCGTCAGATACGCAGTATTTT.

The V and J genes are TRBV7-8 and TRBJ2-7, with a tentative D call TRBD2 (6 bases). The V gene lost 2 bases and the J gene lost 2 bases, with 13 bases spanning the gap. CDR1 is SGHVS, CDR2 FQNEAQ, per germline. The CDR3 runs 15 residues. CDR3 in DNA: TGTGCCAGCAGCTTATTCGGGACTCAAGCCTACGAGCAGTACTTC. This codes for CASSLFGTQAYEQYF.

V gene TRBV7-9 combines with J gene TRBJ1-2, with 7 positions matching TRBD1. The germline CDR1 and CDR2 sequences are SEHNR and FQNEAQ (reference sequence). The trim removed 1 base at V and 4 bases at J, leaving 3 bases unmatched. This CDR3 contains 14 residues. DNA of the CDR3: TGTGCCAGCAGCTTAGGGGACAGCTCCTATGGCTACACCTTC. Translation: CASSLGDSSYGYTF.

The rearrangement uses TRBV7-7 and TRBJ2-7; D perhaps matches TRBD2 (5 bases). CDR3 length equals 15 residues. CDR1 is SSHAT and CDR2 is FNYEAQ in the germline V gene (reference sequence). V lost 1 base, J lost 3 bases, and 13 bases lay in between. The CDR3 sequence: CASSLGGGPDYEQYF. The CDR3 DNA reads as TGTGCCAGCAGCTTAGGCGGCGGGCCAGACTACGAGCAGTACTTC.

The gene calls are TRBV16 and TRBJ2-1; D perhaps matches TRBD1 (5 bases). V shed 4 bases and J shed 1 base, with 14 bases lying between them. This CDR3 is built from 16 residues. The V gene's germline CDR1 is KGHSY and CDR2 FQNENV. CDR3 residues: CASSPLGRGSYNEQFF. Written as DNA, the CDR3 is TGTGCCAGCAGCCCCCTAGGTAGGGGATCCTACAATGAGCAGTTCTTC.

The chain recombines TRBV7-9 with TRBJ1-1; D gene uncertain. This CDR3 comprises 13 residues. Trimming pared 1 base from V and 2 bases from J, leaving 5 bases between. Germline lookup yields CDR1 SEHNR and CDR2 FQNEAQ (reference sequence). This CDR3 reads CASSLDSNTEAFF. The DNA of the CDR3 is TGTGCCAGCAGCTTAGACAGCAACACTGAAGCTTTCTTT.

CDR3: CASSSDRGPVDYGYTF. Written as DNA, the CDR3 is TGTGCCAGTAGTAGCGACAGGGGGCCAGTAGACTATGGCTACACCTTC. The chain has TRBV19 and TRBJ1-2; TRBD1 agrees at 10 bases. J gave up 3 bases and V 4 bases, and 8 bases lay outside the gene matches. Germline V lookup: CDR1 LNHDA, CDR2 SQIVND (reference sequence). This CDR3 has 16 amino acids.

The J gene is TRBJ2-1, the V gene TRBV29-1; 9 positions match TRBD2. This CDR3 spans 15 amino acids. The junction had 8 bases not matched to a gene; V was cut back by 4 bases and J by 4 bases. Germline V lookup: CDR1 SQVTM, CDR2 ANQGSEA. CDR3 sequence (DNA): TGCAGCGTTGTTTCCCCAGCGGGAGGATACAATGAGCAGTTCTTC. This codes for CSVVSPAGGYNEQFF.

The chain links TRBV7-2 to TRBJ2-7, with 8 bases fitting TRBD2. V was pared by 5 bases and J by 3 bases, with 6 bases of the junction left unmatched. In germline, CDR1 is SGHTA, CDR2 FQGNSA. The CDR3 is made up of 14 amino acids. Here the CDR3 reads CASSPMLAGYEQYF. In nucleotides, the CDR3 is TGTGCCAGCAGCCCCATGCTAGCGGGCTACGAGCAGTACTTC.

This clone was found a few times. The chain is built from TRBV28 and TRBJ2-7; D is unclear. CDR1 is MDHEN and CDR2 is SYDVKM in the germline V gene. CDR3 length equals 10 residues. The ends were cut back, 3 bases at V and 5 bases at J, with 2 bases in the middle. This CDR3 is CASSFNEQYF. In DNA, the CDR3 is TGTGCCAGCAGTTTTAACGAGCAGTACTTC.

Here the CDR3 DNA reads TGTGCCAGTAGTAATAGACGGACAGGGGCGAATCAGCCCCAGCATTTT. Amino acids: CASSNRRTGANQPQHF. This rearrangement joins TRBV19 to TRBJ1-5; 9 bases agree with TRBD1. Germline CDR1 reads LNHDA; CDR2 reads SQIVND (reference sequence). J gave up 4 bases and V 4 bases, and 8 bases lay outside the gene matches. CDR3 length: 16 amino acids.

The chain carries TRBV5-1 and TRBJ1-1, with D hard to call. Trimming removed 1 base from V and 1 base from J, with 8 bases in between. This CDR3 is built from 14 residues. CDR1 SGHRS and CDR2 YFSETQ come from the germline V gene. The CDR3 here is CASSLLSGNTEAFF. The CDR3 DNA reads as TGCGCCAGCAGCTTGCTTTCAGGGAACACTGAAGCTTTCTTT.